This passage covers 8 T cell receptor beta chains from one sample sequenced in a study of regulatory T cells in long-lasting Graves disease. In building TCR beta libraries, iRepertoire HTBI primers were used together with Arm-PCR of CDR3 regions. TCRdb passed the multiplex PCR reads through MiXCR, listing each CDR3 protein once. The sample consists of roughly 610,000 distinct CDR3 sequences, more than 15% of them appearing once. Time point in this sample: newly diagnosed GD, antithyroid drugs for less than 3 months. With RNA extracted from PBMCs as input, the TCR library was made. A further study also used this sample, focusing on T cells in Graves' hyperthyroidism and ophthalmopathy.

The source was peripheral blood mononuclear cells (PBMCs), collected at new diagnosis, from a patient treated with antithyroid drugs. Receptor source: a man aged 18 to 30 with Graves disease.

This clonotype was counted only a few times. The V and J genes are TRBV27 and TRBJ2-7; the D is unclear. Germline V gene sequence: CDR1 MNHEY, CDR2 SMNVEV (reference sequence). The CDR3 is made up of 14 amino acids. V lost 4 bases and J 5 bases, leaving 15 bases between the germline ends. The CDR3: CASSWARRGHEQYF. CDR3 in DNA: TGTGCCAGCAGTTGGGCCCGACGTGGGCACGAGCAGTACTTC.

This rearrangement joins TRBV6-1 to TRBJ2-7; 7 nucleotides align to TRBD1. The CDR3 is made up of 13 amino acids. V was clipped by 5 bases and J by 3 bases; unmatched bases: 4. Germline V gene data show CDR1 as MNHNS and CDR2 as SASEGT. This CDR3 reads CASSHGQDYEQYF. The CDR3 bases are TGTGCCAGCAGTCACGGACAGGACTACGAGCAGTACTTC.

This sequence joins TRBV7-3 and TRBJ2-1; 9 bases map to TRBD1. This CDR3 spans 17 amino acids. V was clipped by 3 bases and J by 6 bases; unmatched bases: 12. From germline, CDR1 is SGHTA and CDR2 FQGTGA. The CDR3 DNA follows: TGTGCCAGCAGCTTCCTCCCTCCGGGACAGGGAATCAATGAGCAGTTCTTC. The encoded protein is CASSFLPPGQGINEQFF.

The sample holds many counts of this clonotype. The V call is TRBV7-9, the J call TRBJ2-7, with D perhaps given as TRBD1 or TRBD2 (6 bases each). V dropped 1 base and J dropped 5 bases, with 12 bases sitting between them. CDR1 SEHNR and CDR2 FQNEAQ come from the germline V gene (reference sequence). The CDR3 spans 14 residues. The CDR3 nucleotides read TGTGCCAGCAGCTTAGAGGGGGGAGCCGACGAGCAGTACTTC. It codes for CASSLEGGADEQYF.

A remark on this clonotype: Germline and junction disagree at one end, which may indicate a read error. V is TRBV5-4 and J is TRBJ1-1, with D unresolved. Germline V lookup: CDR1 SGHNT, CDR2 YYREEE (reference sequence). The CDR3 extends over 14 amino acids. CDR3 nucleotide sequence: TGTGCCAGCAGCTTGGGGGGAATGAACACTAAAGCTTTCTTT. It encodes CASSLGGMNTKAFF.

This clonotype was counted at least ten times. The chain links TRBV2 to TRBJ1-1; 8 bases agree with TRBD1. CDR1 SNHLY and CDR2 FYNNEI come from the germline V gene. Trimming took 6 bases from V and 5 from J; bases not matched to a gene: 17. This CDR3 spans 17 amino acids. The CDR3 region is CASRTGQGARRETEAFF. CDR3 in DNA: TGTGCCAGCAGGACCGGACAGGGAGCGCGAAGAGAAACTGAAGCTTTCTTT.

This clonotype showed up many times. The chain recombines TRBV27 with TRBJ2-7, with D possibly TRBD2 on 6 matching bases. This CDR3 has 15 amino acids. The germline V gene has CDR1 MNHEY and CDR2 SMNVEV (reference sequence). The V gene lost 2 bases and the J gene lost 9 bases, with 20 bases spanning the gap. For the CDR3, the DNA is TGTGCCAGCAGTTTAACCCAGCCGGGACTTTCCGGGCAGTACTTC. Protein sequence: CASSLTQPGLSGQYF.

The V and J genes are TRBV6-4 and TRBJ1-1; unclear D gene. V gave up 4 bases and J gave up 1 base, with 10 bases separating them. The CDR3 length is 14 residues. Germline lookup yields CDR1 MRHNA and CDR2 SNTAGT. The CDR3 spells CASSASPGNTEAFF. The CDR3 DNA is TGTGCCAGCAGTGCCTCCCCTGGGAACACTGAAGCTTTCTTT.